This TCR beta chain was sequenced in a study of PD-L1 blockade in urothelial cancer (dated by TCRdb to the late 2010s). Regarding the study in general: All patients started therapy in about 2014 and received atezolizumab 1,200 mg intravenously every 3 weeks. In the same patients who had TCR sequencing, pretreatment tumors also underwent whole exome sequencing and RNA sequencing. About 90% of the roughly 29 patients were identified as males with urothelial cancer of bladder origin, and a prior smoking history was reported by 18 of 29 patients. An ECOG performance status of 0 or 1 was recorded for the patients, and 0 to 3 prior chemotherapy regimens had been received by the patients. Blood samples yielded a median of about 150,000 T cells and tens of thousands of unique TCRs, with median clonality 0.080. Blood samples were analyzed at two time points: 3 weeks after treatment start (second dose) and 6 weeks after treatment start. Durable clinical benefit was defined as progression-free survival longer than 6 months, and TCR features were also tested against progression-free and overall survival. Fewer than ten patients reached durable clinical benefit, while about 19 patients did not. Pretreatment tumor samples, along with matched peripheral blood serially collected before and after atezolizumab treatment, were subjected to TCR sequencing. The study, an exploratory multi-omic analysis, examined somatic, immune and clinical correlates of response to PD-L1 blockade with atezolizumab in urothelial cancer. Pretreatment blood TCR-seq was available for about 27 patients, at least one posttreatment blood collection was obtained for 25 or so patients, and tumor TCR-seq was available for 25 or so patients.

The time point label on this specimen signifies: peripheral blood 6 weeks after treatment start. The cohort included about 29 patients with locally advanced or metastatic urothelial carcinoma who were treated at Memorial Sloan Kettering on a trial protocol. Peripheral blood mononuclear cells were collected pretreatment and during treatment, with between 1 and 8 total time points per patient. The Qiagen DNeasy Blood extraction kit was used to purify genomic DNA from total PBMCs and tumor samples. PBMCs were collected pretreatment and during treatment, and were isolated and stored as previously described. V drops 4 bases and J drops 3 bases, leaving 5 bases in between. The CDR3 covers 12 residues, taking in both the cysteine and the phenylalanine. Here the CDR3 DNA is all that survives: 36 bases in frame from base 1. CDR1 and CDR2, looked up from the germline V gene (reference sequence), are MNHEY and SMNVEV.

Findings and caveats that apply to the study as a whole: Improved progression-free and overall survival was associated with having pretreatment peripheral blood TCR clonality below the median. Because the sample size was small (n of about 30) and many of the analyses were exploratory, the results are meant to be hypothesis-generating. Greater expansion of tumor-associated TCR clones in peripheral blood 3 weeks after the start of treatment was observed in patients with durable benefit (n ≈ 22, p = 0.022).

As regards this clone: Its binding antigen is unknown. Base qualities are not provided; no much larger clone lies one nucleotide away.

Synthetic TCR analog templates were spiked into each PCR to estimate absolute template abundance from read counts. The immunoSEQ assay was used to amplify TCRbeta CDR3 regions from genomic DNA with bias-controlled V and J gene primers. Rearranged TCRbeta segments were sequenced at approximately 20X coverage. Processing in the source paper ran as follows. Clustering was used to correct sequencing errors, and CDR3s were annotated against IMGT so that V, D and J genes could be assigned. Out-of-frame and stop-codon sequences were excluded, and only productive TCRbeta rearrangements were used in downstream analyses. Clonality was calculated as one minus the Shannon entropy normalized by the log of the number of unique productive sequences. Clones differing between time points or between blood and tumor were identified using Fisher's exact test with Benjamini-Hochberg correction, with an adjusted p below 0.01 applied as the threshold. The table comes from immuneACCESS by way of TCRdb, which keeps in-frame sequences with V and J called. Part of the clones is missing from these tables; in studies checked, under half for an unresolved V gene and the rest for unknown reasons. D and trimming come from the DNA, and the V and J calls and clone size come from that table. The table for this sample lists 35,000 to 45,000 clones; roughly nine tenths of them were counted only once. In total, the top ten clones hold 7.3% of the sample.

Rearrangement joined TRBV27 to TRBJ2-3; no D segment can be confidently identified. This material consisted of PBMCs, taken around atezolizumab (anti-PD-L1) treatment. The origin of this receptor is a man between 65 and 85 years old with urothelial cancer. The CDR3 corresponds to CASSSRTDTQYF. The nucleotide sequence reads TGTGCCAGCAGTTCCAGGACAGATACGCAGTATTTT.